A selection of T cell receptor beta chains follows, all from one sample in a study of CD4 T cells in relation to SARS-CoV-2 and coronaviruses. Sequencing was performed with immunoSEQ multiplex PCR; in TCRdb, only in-frame clones are kept and a portion is missing. Among about 36,000 clones listed, roughly four fifths were seen once. Their antigens are not known. Sequencing was done on a sample of naive CD4+ T cells from PBMCs, cultured in vitro. These TCRs come from an adult with COVID-19. Both conserved end residues are part of each CDR3. A D gene is named only where the DNA matches it firmly. Size is stated for part of the rows, as once, few or many counts, or as a class when the clone is expanded.

cdr3_aa cdr3_nt d_call v_call clone_size j_call
CAISEPPTENTEAFF TGTGCCATCAGTGAGCCCCCGACAGAGAACACTGAAGCTTTCTTT NA TRBV10-3 NA TRBJ1-1
CASGLTPGAGRPFTDTQYF TGTGCTAGTGGTTTGACCCCCGGCGCGGGACGACCTTTCACAGATACGCAGTATTTT NA TRBV12-5 NA TRBJ2-3
CASSLRTSGRIIYNEQFF TGTGCCAGCAGCTTACGGACTAGCGGGAGGATCATTTACAATGAGCAGTTCTTC TRBD2 TRBV11-2 NA TRBJ2-1
CASSPPGEEKLFF TGTGCCAGCAGCCCCCCAGGGGAGGAAAAACTGTTTTTT NA TRBV7-9 few TRBJ1-4
CASSQSPGQGGETQYF TGCGCCAGCAGCCAATCCCCGGGACAGGGAGGAGAGACCCAGTACTTC TRBD1 TRBV4-1 NA TRBJ2-5
CASSVNRARQPQHF TGTGCCAGCAGCGTTAACAGGGCTCGCCAGCCCCAGCATTTT NA TRBV2 NA TRBJ1-5
CASSLGQYYGYTF TGTGCCAGCAGCCTAGGACAATACTATGGCTACACCTTC NA TRBV6-5 NA TRBJ1-2
CASSLRGLGEKLFF TGTGCCAGCAGCTTGAGGGGGTTGGGTGAAAAACTGTTTTTT NA TRBV5-5 NA TRBJ1-4
CASSLWEFPTNTGELFF TGTGCCAGCAGTTTATGGGAATTCCCAACGAACACCGGGGAGCTGTTTTTT NA TRBV28 NA TRBJ2-2
CAIKPGLAVSYNEQFF TGTGCCATCAAACCGGGACTAGCGGTATCCTACAATGAGCAGTTCTTC TRBD2 TRBV10-3 once TRBJ2-1
CASSMAFTLDGVISYEQYF TGTGCCAGCAGCATGGCATTCACCCTCGACGGGGTGATCTCCTACGAGCAGTACTTC NA TRBV28 once TRBJ2-7
CASPQPQHF TGTGCCAGCCCCCAGCCCCAGCATTTT NA TRBV28 NA TRBJ1-5
CASSQDWARVPSVYEQYF TGTGCCAGCAGCCAAGATTGGGCGAGGGTCCCGTCCGTCTACGAGCAGTACTTC NA TRBV3-1/TRBV3-2 NA TRBJ2-7
CASGLRQGGPEEEQFF TGTGCTAGTGGTTTGCGCCAGGGGGGCCCCGAGGAGGAGCAGTTCTTC NA TRBV12-5 NA TRBJ2-1
CATEDRASNQPQHF TGTGCCACCGAGGACAGGGCTAGCAATCAGCCCCAGCATTTT TRBD1 TRBV19 NA TRBJ1-5
CASSLDLAFREQFF TGTGCCAGCAGCTTAGATCTGGCCTTCCGTGAGCAGTTCTTC NA TRBV11-2 few TRBJ2-1
CASIPRRSGNTIYF TGTGCCAGCATCCCAAGACGCTCTGGAAACACCATATATTTT NA TRBV2 NA TRBJ1-3
CASSLSWGVVGQGGPGANVLTF TGTGCCAGCAGTTTAAGTTGGGGAGTCGTGGGACAGGGCGGGCCCGGGGCCAACGTCCTGACTTTC TRBD1 TRBV28 NA TRBJ2-6
CATHGGRNIYSNQPQHF TGTGCCACCCATGGGGGACGAAATATTTATAGCAATCAGCCCCAGCATTTT NA TRBV19 few TRBJ1-5
CASSLKVNTEAFF TGTGCCAGCAGTTTAAAGGTTAACACTGAAGCTTTCTTT NA TRBV12-3/TRBV12-4 NA TRBJ1-1
CASIPPRRDGSNYGYTF TGTGCCAGCATCCCACCCAGGCGGGACGGTTCTAACTATGGCTACACCTTC NA TRBV28 NA TRBJ1-2
CASSFEGHEQYF TGTGCCAGCAGCTTCGAGGGCCACGAGCAGTACTTC NA TRBV7-9 few TRBJ2-7
CASSDSSGSADTQYF TGTGCCAGCAGTGACAGTAGCGGGTCGGCAGATACGCAGTATTTT TRBD2 TRBV6-4 NA TRBJ2-3
CAWSYGQIHNEQFF TGTGCCTGGAGTTACGGACAGATTCACAATGAGCAGTTCTTC NA TRBV30 NA TRBJ2-1
CASSPLAGDLNIQYF TGTGCCAGCAGCCCACTAGCGGGAGACCTAAACATTCAGTACTTC TRBD2 TRBV3-1/TRBV3-2 NA TRBJ2-4
CASSSGLAGFNEQFF TGTGCCAGCAGCTCGGGACTAGCGGGGTTCAATGAGCAGTTCTTC TRBD2 TRBV7-9 once TRBJ2-1